One T cell receptor beta chain is described in this entry. Its antigen is currently unknown. This entry is derived from a study of shared clonotypes between healthy human individuals. Study observations and caveats: Between several donors, naive CD4 clonotypes were shared at a level of roughly 5.5%.

The germline V and J ends were trimmed by 0 bases and 0 bases, with 13 bases remaining between them. The CDR3 length is 16 residues. Per the germline V gene, CDR1 is GTSNPN and CDR2 is SVGIG (reference sequence). Deep-level settings were used for running the assay. Measured with immunoSEQ multiplex PCR; TCRdb has only the in-frame clones, and not every one. The sample lists 740,000 or so clones, 55% to 85% occurring once. The chain combines TRBV30 with TRBJ2-3, with D tentatively TRBD2 (5 bases). The TCR was taken from a woman aged 25 to 39 in good health. The sequencing sample was made of memory CD4+ T cells sorted from blood. Documented subset: CD45RA-negative fraction. This CDR3 reads CAWSVLSGTSTDTQYF. CDR3 nucleotide sequence: TGTGCCTGGAGTGTACTCTCGGGAACTAGCACAGATACGCAGTATTTT.